The rows below give T cell receptor beta chains drawn from one sample of a study of shared clonotypes between healthy human individuals. The table came from immunoSEQ multiplex PCR; TCRdb's copy has only in-frame clones and leaves some out. The sample consists of about 510,000 clones, over 75% of them appearing once. The sample consisted of PBMCs. Receptors originate from a woman between 35 and 50 years old in good health. Some clones in this sample may be carry-over from other donors' samples. CDR3s include the opening cysteine and the closing phenylalanine or tryptophan. Fields, in order: V gene, J gene, D gene, clone size, CDR3 DNA, CDR3 protein. The D gene is left open where the match is weak. A clone size is listed for some rows: how often the clone was seen (once, few, many), or a class if it is expanded.

TRBV2	TRBJ2-3	.	.	TGTGCCAGCAGCCCAGACAGGAACACAGATACGCGGTATTTT	CASSPDRNTDTRYF
TRBV13	TRBJ2-7	.	few	TGTGCCAGCAGCTTAGGGGGAGGATCCTACGAGCAGTACTTC	CASSLGGGSYEQYF
TRBV28	TRBJ1-2	.	.	TGTGCCAGCAGCCTACAGGGTACGCCCAACTATGGCTACACCTTC	CASSLQGTPNYGYTF
TRBV19	TRBJ2-3	TRBD1	.	TGTGCCAGTAGTATAGCCCCTTTCAGGGGGATTGGACGCACAGATACGCAGTATTTT	CASSIAPFRGIGRTDTQYF
TRBV7-9	TRBJ2-3	.	once	TGTGCCAGCAGCCCTACGGGGTTGAGGGGTACGCAGTATTTT	CASSPTGLRGTQYF
TRBV30	TRBJ1-5	.	.	TGTGCCTGGACCGTCGGAGGAGACCATCAGCCCCAGCATTTT	CAWTVGGDHQPQHF
TRBV11-1	TRBJ2-1	TRBD2	.	TGTGCCAGCAGGGGAGGCGGGAGGGCCGGGAATGAGCAGTTCTTC	CASRGGGRAGNEQFF
TRBV9	TRBJ2-7	.	.	TGTGCCAGCACTCAGGGGCAGGGATTGGGCGAGCAGTACTTC	CASTQGQGLGEQYF
TRBV11-2	TRBJ2-1	TRBD2	.	TGTGCCAGCAGTCGTGGGGAAGCGGGAATTGAGCAGTTCTTC	CASSRGEAGIEQFF
TRBV5-1	TRBJ2-1	TRBD1	.	TGCGCCAGCAATGATGGACAGGGGTCGGTGGGTGAGCAGTTCTTC	CASNDGQGSVGEQFF
TRBV5-8	TRBJ2-1	.	.	TGTGCCAGCAGCTTGGGGGGGAGGCGTGAGCAGTTCTTC	CASSLGGRREQFF
TRBV18	TRBJ2-4	TRBD1	once	TGTGCCAGCTCACCACTCAGGGGGCGAAGGGACATTCAGTACTTC	CASSPLRGRRDIQYF
TRBV7-3	TRBJ2-4	.	.	TGTGCCAGCAGCCCCACTGGCGGGACACAAAACATTCAGTACTTC	CASSPTGGTQNIQYF
TRBV4-3	TRBJ2-3	.	.	TGCGCCAGCAGCCAAGACTTTAACAGCGGGAGCACAGATACGCAGTATTTT	CASSQDFNSGSTDTQYF
TRBV7-2	TRBJ2-4	TRBD1	once	TGTGCCAGCAGCTTAGGGACAGGGCACTGGGGTGCTCAGTACTTC	CASSLGTGHWGAQYF
TRBV28	TRBJ1-3	.	.	TGTGCCAGCAGTTTTGCCTTCCGCCAGACAGCCTCTGGAAACACCATATATTTT	CASSFAFRQTASGNTIYF
TRBV27	TRBJ2-3	.	.	TGTGCCAGCAGTAGTTTGGGGACTCCGCAAGACCTAAGCACAGATACGCAGTATTTT	CASSSLGTPQDLSTDTQYF
TRBV18	TRBJ1-2	.	.	TGTGCCAGCTCCCCGACGACGATCGAGGCGATGGGCTACACCTTC	CASSPTTIEAMGYTF
TRBV10-3	TRBJ2-5	TRBD1	.	TGTGCCATCAGTGGGACAGGAGATCAAGAGACCCAGTACTTC	CAISGTGDQETQYF
TRBV9	TRBJ2-7	TRBD2	many	TGTGCCAGCAGCGTATCCCCGGGAGGGCCTTCCTACGAGCAGTACTTC	CASSVSPGGPSYEQYF
TRBV7-9	TRBJ2-7	.	.	TGTGCCAGCGTGTCGGTTTCCTACGAGCAGTACTTC	CASVSVSYEQYF
TRBV30	TRBJ2-7	TRBD2	.	TGTGCCTGGACTAGCGGGCCTAACCGCCGCTCCTACGAGCAGTACTTC	CAWTSGPNRRSYEQYF